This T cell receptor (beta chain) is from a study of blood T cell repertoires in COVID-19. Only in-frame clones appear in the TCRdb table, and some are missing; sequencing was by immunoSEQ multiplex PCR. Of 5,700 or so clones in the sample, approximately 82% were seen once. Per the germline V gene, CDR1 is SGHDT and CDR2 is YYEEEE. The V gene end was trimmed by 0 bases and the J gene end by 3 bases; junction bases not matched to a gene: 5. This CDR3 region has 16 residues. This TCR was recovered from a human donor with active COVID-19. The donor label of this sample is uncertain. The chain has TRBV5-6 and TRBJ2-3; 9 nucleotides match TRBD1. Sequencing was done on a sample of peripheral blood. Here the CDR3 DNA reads TGTGCCAGCAGCTTGGTGGGGGACAGGGCAACAGATACGCAGTATTTT. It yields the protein CASSLVGDRATDTQYF.